This TCR beta chain was identified during a study of graft-versus-host responses after intestinal transplantation. In the study overall: Recipients were all induced with anti-thymocyte globulin, then given tacrolimus and steroids for 2 to 3 years.

Assay: immunoSEQ multiplex PCR; the TCRdb copy retains only in-frame clones and omits some. The sample holds around 97,000 clones, about nine tenths seen once. CDR3 length equals 18 residues. Germline CDR1 KGHSH, CDR2 LQKENI. J lost 4 bases, V lost 4 bases, and 12 bases had no gene match. Worth noting for this clone: Its antigen is not known.

The gene calls are TRBV18 and TRBJ2-6; 8 bases are a match to TRBD1. This sequence was found in a human donor who was the organ donor for an intestinal transplant. Sequencing was performed on unstimulated CD4+ T cells sorted from spleen or lymph node cells, taken before transplant. The CDR3 DNA sequence: TGTGCCAGCTCACTTGCCGGGACAGGAGGTAGGGGGGCCAACGTCCTGACTTTC. It is translated as CASSLAGTGGRGANVLTF.